Reported below is one TCR beta chain. Primers included in the PCR were 60 Vbeta and 13 Jbeta primers. Sequencing used immunoSEQ multiplex PCR; TCRdb keeps in-frame clones, though not all of them. The data show approximately 170,000 clones, roughly 80% seen once. This sample is part of a study of cytomegalovirus exposure and HLA in healthy donors. CDR1 and CDR2 (germline): SGHNT, YYREEE (reference sequence). The CDR3 sequence is 15 residues long. Trimming took 3 bases from V and 4 from J, leaving 15 bases between them. The sequenced material came from PBMCs. The origin of this receptor is a male donor in good health and CMV-seronegative. The chain has TRBV5-4 and TRBJ2-3, with D possibly being TRBD2 (5 bases). CDR3 loop: CASSSKTSSPDTQYF. CDR3 DNA sequence: TGTGCCAGCAGCTCCAAAACTAGTTCCCCAGATACGCAGTATTTT. Supplemented by reference TRBV5-4 and TRBJ2-3, the full variable domain reads ETGVTQSPTHLIKTRGQQVTLRCSSQSGHNTVSWYQQALGQGPQFIFQYYREEENGRGNFPPRFSGLQFPNYSSELNVNALELDDSALYLCASSSKTSSPDTQYFGPGTRLTVL.